This TCR beta chain was obtained from a study of cytomegalovirus exposure and HLA in healthy donors. This PCR relied on a set of 60 Vbeta primers and 13 Jbeta primers. Assay used: immunoSEQ multiplex PCR; TCRdb lists only in-frame clones, some missing. The data show 150,000 to 200,000 clones, 60% to 85% seen once. There are 16 residues in the CDR3. The germline CDR1 and CDR2 sequences are SGHVS and FQNEAQ. V gave up 5 bases and J gave up 3 bases; unmatched junction bases: 13. This chain connects TRBV7-8 to TRBJ2-7, with TRBD2 matching 7 bases. This sequence was found in a woman in her 50s in good health and CMV-seropositive. Material: PBMCs. Here the CDR3 DNA reads TGTGCCAGCAGCCCCGGGGGGTTCGTGACGAACTACGAGCAGTACTTC. Its protein product is CASSPGGFVTNYEQYF.